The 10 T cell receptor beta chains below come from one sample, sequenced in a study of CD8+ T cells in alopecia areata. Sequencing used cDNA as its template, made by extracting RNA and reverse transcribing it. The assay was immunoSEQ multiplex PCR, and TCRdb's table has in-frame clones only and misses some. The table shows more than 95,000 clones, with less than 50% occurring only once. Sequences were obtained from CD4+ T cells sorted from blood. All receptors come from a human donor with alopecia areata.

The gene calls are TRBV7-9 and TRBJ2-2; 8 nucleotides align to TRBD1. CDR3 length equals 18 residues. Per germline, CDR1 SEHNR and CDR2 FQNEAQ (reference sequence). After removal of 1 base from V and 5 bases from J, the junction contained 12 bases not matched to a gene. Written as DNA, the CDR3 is TGTGCCAGCAGCTTAGGACCGGGACAGGCCAAGGGGACCGGGGAGCTGTTTTTT. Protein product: CASSLGPGQAKGTGELFF.

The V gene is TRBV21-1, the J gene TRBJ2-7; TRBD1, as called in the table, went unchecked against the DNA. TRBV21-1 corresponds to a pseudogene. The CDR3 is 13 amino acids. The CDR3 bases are TGTGCCAGCAATCCACAGGGAACGTACGAGCAGTACTTC. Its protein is CASNPQGTYEQYF.

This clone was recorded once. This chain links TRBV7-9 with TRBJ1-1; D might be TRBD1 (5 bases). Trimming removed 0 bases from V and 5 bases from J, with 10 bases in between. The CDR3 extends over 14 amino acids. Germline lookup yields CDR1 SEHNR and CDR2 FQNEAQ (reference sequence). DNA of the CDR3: TGTGCCAGCAGCTTAGCAGGGGTCGAAACTGAAGCTTTCTTT. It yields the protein CASSLAGVETEAFF.

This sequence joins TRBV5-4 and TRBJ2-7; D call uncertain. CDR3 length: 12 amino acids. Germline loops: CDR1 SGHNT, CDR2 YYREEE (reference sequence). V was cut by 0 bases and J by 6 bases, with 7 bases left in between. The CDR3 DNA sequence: TGTGCCAGCAGCTTGGAGTTCTCCGAGCAGTACTTC. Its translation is CASSLEFSEQYF.

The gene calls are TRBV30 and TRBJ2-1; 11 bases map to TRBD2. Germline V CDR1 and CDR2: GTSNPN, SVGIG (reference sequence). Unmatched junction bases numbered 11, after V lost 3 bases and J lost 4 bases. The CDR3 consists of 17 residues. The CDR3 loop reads CAWSLPPGLAVYNEQFF. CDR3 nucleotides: TGTGCCTGGAGCCTTCCCCCGGGACTAGCGGTATACAATGAGCAGTTCTTC. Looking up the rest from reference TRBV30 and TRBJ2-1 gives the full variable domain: SQTIHQWPATLVQPVGSPLSLECTVEGTSNPNLYWYRQAAGRGLQLLFYSVGIGQISSEVPQNLSASRPQDRQFILSSKKLLLSDSGFYLCAWSLPPGLAVYNEQFFGPGTRLTVL.

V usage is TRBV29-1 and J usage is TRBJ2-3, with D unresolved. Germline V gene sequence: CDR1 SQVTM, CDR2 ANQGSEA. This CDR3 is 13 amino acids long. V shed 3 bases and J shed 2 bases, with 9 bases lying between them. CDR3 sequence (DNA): TGCAGCGTTGACCTAAGACTCACAGATACGCAGTATTTT. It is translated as CSVDLRLTDTQYF.

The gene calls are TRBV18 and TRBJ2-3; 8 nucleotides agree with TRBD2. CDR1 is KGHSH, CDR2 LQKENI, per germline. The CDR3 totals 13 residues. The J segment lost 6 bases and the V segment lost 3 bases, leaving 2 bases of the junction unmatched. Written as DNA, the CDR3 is TGTGCCAGCTCACCCGGGACTAGGGATACGCAGTATTTT. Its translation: CASSPGTRDTQYF.

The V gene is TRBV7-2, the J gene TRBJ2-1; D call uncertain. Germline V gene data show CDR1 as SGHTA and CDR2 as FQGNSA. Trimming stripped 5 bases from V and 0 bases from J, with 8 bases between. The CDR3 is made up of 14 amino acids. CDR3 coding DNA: TGTGCCAGCAGCAGACAATTCTCCTACAATGAGCAGTTCTTC. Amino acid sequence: CASSRQFSYNEQFF.

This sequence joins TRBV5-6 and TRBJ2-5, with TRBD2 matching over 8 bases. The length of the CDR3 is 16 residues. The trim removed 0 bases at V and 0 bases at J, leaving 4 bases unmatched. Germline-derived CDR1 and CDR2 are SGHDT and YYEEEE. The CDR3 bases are TGTGCCAGCAGCTTGGTTAGCGGGATGTACCAAGAGACCCAGTACTTC. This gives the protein CASSLVSGMYQETQYF.

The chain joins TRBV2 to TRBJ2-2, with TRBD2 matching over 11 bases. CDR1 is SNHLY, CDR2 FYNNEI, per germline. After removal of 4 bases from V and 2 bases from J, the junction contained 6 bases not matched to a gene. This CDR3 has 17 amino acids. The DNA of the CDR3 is TGTGCCAGCAGTGTAGACGGGACTAGCGGCAACACCGGGGAGCTGTTTTTT. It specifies CASSVDGTSGNTGELFF.